The T cell receptor (beta chain) under discussion was sequenced for a study of CD8 T cells in ankylosing spondylitis. In its sample, this clonotype was seen a few times. Its antigen remains unidentified. Whole-study results and caveats: CD8+ cells made up the disease-linked clones, which were relatively rare in peripheral blood. Characteristic, it appeared, of ankylosing spondylitis blood was a TCR beta motif of roughly 8 highly homologous variants. Reportedly, matched ankylosing spondylitis synovial fluid was significantly enriched for disease-linked clones.

Molecular-barcoded quantitative 5'-RACE produced these TCR beta libraries. MiXCR, applied by TCRdb to the 5' RACE reads, yields one record per CDR3 protein. The sample contains 100,000 to 150,000 distinct CDR3 sequences, around 7% of which appear only once. The ends were cut back, 1 base at V and 4 bases at J, with 13 bases in the middle. The CDR3 runs to 15 residues. Germline values: CDR1 SGHAT, CDR2 FQNNGV. The sequenced material came from blood, either unsorted or a sorted T cell fraction (not recorded which). This receptor was obtained from a male donor with ankylosing spondylitis or in good health (not recorded which). The V and J genes are TRBV11-2 and TRBJ1-2, with a possible D match to TRBD1 (6 bases). Here the CDR3 reads CASSLAGDTPYGYTF. In DNA, the CDR3 is TGTGCCAGCAGCTTAGCGGGGGACACCCCCTATGGCTACACCTTC.